This T cell receptor (beta chain) was obtained from a study of T-cell memory formation after mild COVID-19. Study-wide background: Largely, TCR clusters stayed within a single donor.

Trimming pared 8 bases from V and 0 bases from J, leaving 13 bases between. CDR3 length: 15 residues. CDR1 is MDHEN, CDR2 SYDVKM, per germline. From the 5' RACE reads, TCRdb called clonotypes with MiXCR, one entry per CDR3 protein. Of about 350,000 distinct CDR3 sequences in the sample, roughly an eighth were seen once. The source material was PBMCs or a T cell subset sorted from them (not recorded which). This chain connects TRBV28 to TRBJ2-2; tentative D call: TRBD1 (5 bases). This receptor was taken from a man between 18 and 35 years old who had mild COVID-19 (a few samples of this study predate the infection). Cell type and time point are not known. The DNA of the CDR3 is TGTGCCAGCGGCAGGGTCCTCGCGAACACCGGGGAGCTGTTTTTT. Protein: CASGRVLANTGELFF.